This T cell receptor beta chain emerged from a study of breast tumors, draining lymph nodes, adjacent tissues. Study conclusions and caveats: Compared with lymph nodes, tumors were less diverse; compared with nontumor tissue, more. Most tumor T cells seemingly derive from lymph node, then expand in tumor. That most tumor T cells come from lymph nodes remained unproven.

A note on this clonotype: The antigen is not known. The final CDR3 position lacks the conserved phenylalanine or tryptophan, pointing to a likely read error.

The lymph nodes were axillary draining lymph nodes from breast cancer patients. In germline, CDR1 is SGHTA, CDR2 FQGTGA. V was pared by 7 bases and J by 0 bases, with 2 bases of the junction left unmatched. The CDR3 consists of 13 residues. One entry per CDR3 protein, called by TCRdb with MiXCR from the multiplex PCR reads. The sample gives some 230,000 distinct CDR3 sequences, roughly a third of which show up once; over 3.5% is in the top ten. The material sequenced was axillary lymph node tissue. The receptor was derived from a female donor with breast cancer. Some clones in this sample may be carry-over from other donors' samples. The chain employs TRBV7-3 and TRBJ2-7; TRBD1 aligns across 8 bases. The CDR3 reads CASTRGLSYEQYL. The CDR3, as DNA: TGTGCCAGCACCAGGGGGCTCTCCTACGAGCAGTACTTG.